This TCR beta chain is drawn from a study of shared clonotypes between healthy human individuals. Germline lookup yields CDR1 SQVTM and CDR2 ANQGSEA. V lost 4 bases, J lost 2 bases, and 13 bases lay in between. The CDR3 loop spans 14 amino acids. Researchers ran the assay at a deep level. The repertoire was sequenced with immunoSEQ multiplex PCR; TCRdb's copy has only in-frame clones and lacks some. The sample includes a few hundred thousand clones, nearly 97% seen only once; the top ten take over 0.09%. CD45RO-negative, CCR7-positively selected cells formed the naive CD8 fraction, excluding terminally differentiated effector memory CD45RA+ cells.

The rearrangement joins TRBV29-1 to TRBJ2-3; perhaps D is TRBD1 or TRBD2 (6 bases each). The origin of this receptor is a woman younger than 45 in good health. Sequenced material: naive CD8+ T cells sorted from blood. The CDR3 sequence is CSVGPGGDTDTQYF. DNA of the CDR3: TGCAGCGTTGGCCCCGGGGGCGACACAGATACGCAGTATTTT.